The 27 T cell receptor beta chains listed next were all sequenced from one sample in a study of spatial heterogeneity in lung cancer. Time point here: sample taken at primary tumor resection. Whole RNA from tumor, nontumor lung or frozen PBMC was sequenced unsorted. MiXCR, run by TCRdb on the 5' RACE reads, gives a single entry per CDR3 protein. The sample contains 80,000 to 95,000 distinct CDR3 sequences, roughly 10% of which appear only once. Source: PBMCs, taken at surgery. The receptor set was obtained from a male donor with early-stage non-small cell lung cancer.

Ten or more counts support this clonotype. The V gene is TRBV10-2, the J gene TRBJ2-3; possible D gene TRBD2, 6 bases. This CDR3 has 15 residues. The V gene lost 3 bases and the J gene lost 0 bases, with 10 bases spanning the gap. The germline V gene encodes CDR1 WSHSY and CDR2 SAAADI. DNA of the CDR3: TGCGCCAGCAGTGACGAAGCGGGCAGCACAGATACGCAGTATTTT. Residues: CASSDEAGSTDTQYF.

This clonotype was seen a handful of times. This rearrangement joins TRBV20-1 to TRBJ1-4; possibly TRBD1 for D (5 bases). The CDR3 runs 13 residues. The V and J ends lost 6 bases and 4 bases respectively, with 12 bases between them. Germline CDR1 is DFQATT and CDR2 is SNEGSKA (reference sequence). The CDR3 DNA sequence: TGCAGTGCGCGACAGAACCTTAATGAAAAACTGTTTTTT. Translation: CSARQNLNEKLFF.

This chain uses TRBV24-1 with TRBJ2-5; perhaps D is TRBD1 or TRBD2 (5 bases each). Trimming took off 3 bases at V and 1 base at J, with 11 bases between the two ends. The CDR3 is made up of 15 amino acids. Germline V gene lookup returns CDR1 KGHDR and CDR2 SFDVKD. The CDR3 sequence is CATSDRDAFQETQYF. The CDR3 nucleotides are TGTGCCACCAGTGATAGGGACGCCTTCCAAGAGACCCAGTACTTC.

This clonotype appeared a few times. This chain connects TRBV11-2 to TRBJ2-7; 8 bases match TRBD2. Germline CDR1 SGHAT, CDR2 FQNNGV. This CDR3 region has 15 residues. Trimming removed 5 bases from V and 3 bases from J; junction bases left unmatched: 9. The CDR3 DNA sequence: TGTGCCAGCAGCCCCCCCGCTAGCGGGTTCTACGAGCAGTACTTC. Protein product: CASSPPASGFYEQYF.

This clonotype has only a few counts. The genes are TRBV28 and TRBJ2-1; 8 nucleotides align to TRBD2. V dropped 4 bases and J dropped 7; count of bases not matched to a gene: 12. This CDR3 is 16 amino acids long. CDR1 is MDHEN and CDR2 is SYDVKM in the germline V gene. The CDR3 here is CASSSSGREVSNEQFF. CDR3 sequence (DNA): TGTGCCAGCAGTTCATCCGGGAGGGAGGTATCGAATGAGCAGTTCTTC.

This clonotype was recorded at least ten times. This chain connects TRBV29-1 to TRBJ1-1; D is ambiguous. V lost 1 base, J lost 6 bases, and 12 bases lay in between. Germline assignment: CDR1 SQVTM and CDR2 ANQGSEA. The CDR3 length is 13 residues. As DNA, the CDR3 is TGCAGCGTTGAAGTGGTTAGGGTCTCTGAAGCTTTCTTT. This sequence encodes CSVEVVRVSEAFF.

This clonotype came up a few times. This chain links TRBV23-1 with TRBJ2-6; 10 nucleotides match TRBD2. TRBV23-1 is flagged as an ORF with uncertain function. There are 21 residues in the CDR3. The V gene end was trimmed by 0 bases and the J gene end by 0 bases; junction bases not matched to a gene: 11. DNA of the CDR3: TGCGCCAGCAGTCAATCGGGGGACAGCGGGAGGGTCCTCTCTGGGGCCAACGTCCTGACTTTC. This translates into CASSQSGDSGRVLSGANVLTF.

This clonotype has at least ten counts. The chain has TRBV29-1 and TRBJ2-1, with D tentatively TRBD2 (5 bases). Germline CDR1 and CDR2: SQVTM and ANQGSEA. V shed 4 bases and J shed 1 base, with 11 bases lying between them. This CDR3 contains 14 residues. The CDR3: CSVVGLHSYNEQFF. The CDR3 DNA is TGCAGCGTTGTAGGACTCCATTCCTACAATGAGCAGTTCTTC.

V gene TRBV3-1 combines with J gene TRBJ2-1; 12 nucleotides align to TRBD2. Germline loops: CDR1 LGHDT, CDR2 YNNKEL (reference sequence). CDR3 length: 16 residues. V shed 1 base and J 5 bases; nucleotides not matched to a gene: 3. CDR3 bases: TGTGCCAGCAGCCAAGGACTAGCGGGAGTGAACAATGAGCAGTTCTTC. Amino acid sequence: CASSQGLAGVNNEQFF.

This clonotype appeared a few times. This chain joins TRBV7-3 and TRBJ1-1; D is unresolved. The CDR3 is 13 amino acids. With 1 base removed from V and 3 bases from J, the gap between germline ends came to 6 bases. Per the germline V gene, CDR1 is SGHTA and CDR2 is FQGTGA. Written as DNA, the CDR3 is TGTGCCAGCAGCTTAATCAGAGACACTGAAGCTTTCTTT. Translating gives CASSLIRDTEAFF.

This clonotype was detected ten times or more. The chain couples TRBV29-1 to TRBJ1-4, with D tentatively TRBD1 (6 bases). V dropped 7 bases and J dropped 6 bases, with 18 bases sitting between them. The CDR3 has 14 amino acids. Germline V gives CDR1 SQVTM, CDR2 ANQGSEA. The CDR3 bases are TGCAGCGCCTCGGCGGACAGCCCGTATGAAAAACTGTTTTTT. This sequence encodes CSASADSPYEKLFF.

This clonotype occurred a few times. This rearrangement joins TRBV5-1 to TRBJ1-3; D not certain. The CDR3 is 15 residues long. The V end lost 0 bases, the J end lost 1 base, and 8 bases lay between the germline ends. Per the germline V gene, CDR1 is SGHRS and CDR2 is YFSETQ. In DNA form, the CDR3 reads TGCGCCAGCAGCTTGGAAGGCAGTTCTGGAAACACCATATATTTT. As protein: CASSLEGSSGNTIYF.

Concerning this clonotype itself: Since a much larger clone is just one base distant, this may be a read error. The CDR3 loop is CVSTGTHNQPQHF. In DNA, the CDR3 is TGTGTCAGCACCGGGACCCATAATCAGCCCCAGCATTTT. V and J are TRBV2 and TRBJ1-5; tentative D call: TRBD1 (5 bases). CDR3 size: 13 residues. The germline CDR1 and CDR2 sequences are SNHLY and FYNNEI. Using reference TRBV2 and TRBJ1-5 for the parts outside the CDR3, the full variable domain is EPEVTQTPSHQVTQMGQEVILRCVPISNHLYFYWYRQILGQKVEFLVSFYNNEISEKSEIFDDQFSVERPDGSNFTLKIRSTKLEDSAMYFCVSTGTHNQPQHFGDGTRLSIL.

The sample holds many counts of this clonotype. CDR3 in amino acids: CAIRGLAGATDTQYF. CDR3 coding DNA: TGTGCCATCAGAGGACTAGCGGGAGCAACAGATACGCAGTATTTT. The V call is TRBV10-3, the J call TRBJ2-3; 13 bases fit TRBD2. The CDR3 contains 15 residues. The J segment lost 3 bases and the V segment lost 6 bases, leaving 3 bases of the junction unmatched. Germline V CDR1 and CDR2: ENHRY, SYGVKD.

This clonotype came up many times. The chain links TRBV28 to TRBJ1-5; D gene uncertain. V was pared by 1 base and J by 9 bases, with 19 bases between. CDR3 length equals 16 residues. CDR1 and CDR2 from the germline V gene are MDHEN and SYDVKM. For the CDR3, the DNA is TGTGCCAGCAGTTTATCCCCCGGCCTTGCCGGACGGCCCCAGCATTTT. This codes for CASSLSPGLAGRPQHF.

As to this clonotype: This may come from a read error, since a much larger clone is one base off. V is TRBV19 and J is TRBJ1-5, with TRBD1 matching 7 bases. Germline CDR1 LNHDA, CDR2 SQIVND (reference sequence). This CDR3 is 18 amino acids long. Here the CDR3 reads CVSSAWDSLQESNQPQHF. In DNA form, the CDR3 reads TGTGTCAGTAGCGCATGGGACAGCCTTCAAGAAAGCAATCAGCCCCAGCATTTT.

The V gene is TRBV20-1, the J gene TRBJ2-3, with 7 bases aligning to TRBD2. Trimming at V came to 6 bases and at J to 2 bases, leaving 11 bases not matched to a gene. CDR3 length: 15 residues. CDR1 is DFQATT and CDR2 is SNEGSKA in the germline V gene (reference sequence). CDR3 residues: CSAYRLAEYTDTQYF. In DNA form, the CDR3 reads TGCAGTGCCTACCGGCTAGCGGAATACACAGATACGCAGTATTTT.

The J gene is TRBJ2-3, the V gene TRBV29-1; the D gene is possibly TRBD1 (5 bases). The CDR3 consists of 13 residues. CDR1 and CDR2 from the germline V gene are SQVTM and ANQGSEA. Trimming removed 2 bases at V and 5 bases at J, with 11 bases between. The CDR3 sequence is CSVEIGVLDTQYF. CDR3 in DNA: TGCAGCGTTGAAATAGGGGTGCTAGATACGCAGTATTTT.

The genes are TRBV20-1 and TRBJ2-7; 8 bases agree with TRBD1. This CDR3 comprises 13 residues. V lost 5 bases, J lost 4 bases, and 7 bases stayed unmatched. Germline V gene data show CDR1 as DFQATT and CDR2 as SNEGSKA (reference sequence). Written as DNA, the CDR3 is TGCAGTGCTCCGGGACAGGCTACTTACGAGCAGTACTTC. Translating gives CSAPGQATYEQYF.

The chain carries TRBV9 and TRBJ2-3; D possibly uses TRBD1 or TRBD2 (5 bases each). There are 15 residues in the CDR3. CDR1 SGDLS and CDR2 YYNGEE come from the germline V gene. Trimming removed 4 bases from V and 1 base from J, with 13 bases in between. The CDR3 region is CASSPYRRGTDTQYF. DNA for the CDR3: TGTGCCAGCAGCCCGTACAGGCGGGGCACAGATACGCAGTATTTT. Variable domain in full (rest from reference TRBV9 and TRBJ2-3): DSGVTQTPKHLITATGQRVTLRCSPRSGDLSVYWYQQSLDQGLQFLIQYYNGEERAKGNILERFSAQQFPDLHSELNLSSLELGDSALYFCASSPYRRGTDTQYFGPGTRLTVL.

This clonotype was counted a few times. The chain links TRBV29-1 to TRBJ1-1, with D hard to call. The CDR3 covers 12 residues. CDR1 and CDR2 (germline): SQVTM, ANQGSEA. V lost 2 bases and J lost 3, with 7 bases in between. CDR3 bases: TGCAGCGTTGAAAGGTACGACACTGAAGCTTTCTTT. Translated: CSVERYDTEAFF.

This clonotype was recorded many times. This chain links TRBV20-1 with TRBJ2-1; perhaps TRBD2 as D (5 bases). V gave up 3 bases and J gave up 1 base, with 13 bases separating them. The CDR3 contains 15 residues. Germline V gene data show CDR1 as DFQATT and CDR2 as SNEGSKA (reference sequence). CDR3 in amino acids: CSARGGYGSYNEQFF. The DNA of the CDR3 is TGCAGTGCTAGGGGCGGGTATGGGTCCTACAATGAGCAGTTCTTC.

This clonotype was seen repeatedly, ten times or more. The chain is built from TRBV19 and TRBJ1-5, with no clear D. The ends were cut back, 1 base at V and 8 bases at J, with 12 bases in the middle. This CDR3 is 14 amino acids long. The germline gives CDR1 LNHDA, CDR2 SQIVND (reference sequence). The CDR3 DNA is TGTGCCAGTAGTATAGGGGGTGTAAAGGAGCCCCAGCATTTT. Translation: CASSIGGVKEPQHF. Filled out from reference TRBV19 and TRBJ1-5, the complete variable domain reads DGGITQSPKYLFRKEGQNVTLSCEQNLNHDAMYWYRQDPGQGLRLIYYSQIVNDFQKGDIAEGYSVSREKKESFPLTVTSAQKNPTAFYLCASSIGGVKEPQHFGDGTRLSIL.

This chain uses TRBV6-5 with TRBJ2-1, with a tentative D call TRBD1 (5 bases). Trimming removed 6 bases at V and 10 bases at J, with 16 bases between. Germline CDR1 MNHEY, CDR2 SVGAGI. The CDR3 sequence is 13 residues long. CDR3 nucleotide sequence: TGTGCCAGCAGCCGCGGAAAGGGGATCGAGCAGTTCTTC. Protein: CASSRGKGIEQFF.

This chain links TRBV29-1 with TRBJ2-3, with 8 positions matching TRBD2. Per germline, CDR1 SQVTM and CDR2 ANQGSEA. The CDR3 length is 16 residues. The V gene end was trimmed by 1 base and the J gene end by 3 bases; junction bases not matched to a gene: 9. CDR3 in amino acids: CSVEGGREGGTDTQYF. In DNA, the CDR3 is TGCAGCGTTGAAGGAGGTCGGGAGGGAGGTACAGATACGCAGTATTTT.

This chain uses TRBV6-5 with TRBJ1-6; 7 bases agree with TRBD1. V lost 2 bases to trimming and J lost 10 bases; unmatched junction nucleotides: 8. The germline CDR1 and CDR2 sequences are MNHEY and SVGAGI. The CDR3 loop spans 15 amino acids. CDR3 nucleotide sequence: TGTGCCAGCAGTTACGCGACAGGGATTAGCTCACCCCTCCACTTT. Residues: CASSYATGISSPLHF.

This clonotype occurred a few times. This chain connects TRBV6-2 or TRBV6-3 to TRBJ1-5; 7 positions agree with TRBD1. Germline values: CDR1 MNHEY, CDR2 SVGEGT. The V gene end was trimmed by 2 bases and the J gene end by 0 bases; junction bases not matched to a gene: 7. The CDR3 covers 17 residues. CDR3 residues: CASSYPPDRYSNQPQHF. The DNA for the CDR3 is TGTGCCAGCAGTTACCCCCCGGACAGGTATAGCAATCAGCCCCAGCATTTT.